This passage covers 26 T cell receptor beta chains from one sample sequenced in a study of early T cells in non-severe SARS-CoV-2 infection. TCRdb used MiXCR to reprocess the 5' RACE reads, holding one entry per CDR3 protein. This table has roughly 27,000 distinct CDR3 sequences, 8.5% to 10% appearing once. Sequenced material: whole blood. These receptor sequences come from an adult who was a healthcare worker with PCR-confirmed SARS-CoV-2 infection or an uninfected control (not recorded which).

This chain connects TRBV12-3 or TRBV12-4 to TRBJ1-2; D unresolved. There are 16 residues in the CDR3. Trimming left V 5 bases short and J 1 base short, with 17 bases between. DNA of the CDR3: TGTGCCAGCAGTGTACTGTCGGGCAGCAATAACTATGGCTACACCTTC. Translation gives CASSVLSGSNNYGYTF.

The genes are TRBV7-2 and TRBJ2-3, with D perhaps TRBD1 (5 bases). From germline, CDR1 is SGHTA and CDR2 FQGNSA. V shed 1 base and J shed 2 bases, with 13 bases lying between them. CDR3 size: 16 residues. Written as DNA, the CDR3 is TGTGCCAGCAGCTTAGTTCCAGGGTCGGTCACAGATACGCAGTATTTT. Amino acid sequence: CASSLVPGSVTDTQYF.

The sample holds many counts of this clonotype. This chain links TRBV3-1 with TRBJ1-2; unclear D gene. V was cut by 1 base and J by 3 bases, with 9 bases left in between. The CDR3 covers 14 residues. Germline V lookup: CDR1 LGHDT, CDR2 YNNKEL (reference sequence). Here the CDR3 reads CASSQGLTHYGYTF. The CDR3 DNA reads as TGTGCCAGCAGCCAAGGGTTAACCCACTATGGCTACACCTTC.

The chain joins TRBV20-1 to TRBJ2-3; no clear D. Germline V gene sequence: CDR1 DFQATT, CDR2 SNEGSKA (reference sequence). Deletions cut 6 bases from V and 9 bases from J, with 13 bases between. The CDR3 contains 11 residues. The CDR3 sequence is CSAQRPSTQYF. CDR3 DNA sequence: TGCAGTGCCCAGCGCCCGTCAACGCAGTATTTT.

The chain has TRBV19 and TRBJ1-2; no firm D call. The germline V gene has CDR1 LNHDA and CDR2 SQIVND (reference sequence). Trimming stripped 0 bases from V and 1 base from J, with 9 bases between. The length of the CDR3 is 15 residues. The DNA for the CDR3 is TGTGCCAGTAGTATAGATCCCACGGATAACTATGGCTACACCTTC. This translates into CASSIDPTDNYGYTF.

This clonotype was seen ten or more times. The V call is TRBV12-3 or TRBV12-4, the J call TRBJ2-2, with a weak D call TRBD1 (6 bases). Trimming left V 5 bases short and J 6 bases short, with 13 bases between. The CDR3 covers 14 residues. CDR3 loop: CASSQVGAAGELFF. In DNA form, the CDR3 reads TGTGCCAGCAGTCAGGTGGGGGCCGCCGGGGAGCTGTTTTTT.

This clonotype was found a few times. V usage is TRBV20-1 and J usage is TRBJ2-7, with 10 positions matching TRBD1. V gave up 3 bases and J gave up 2 bases; unmatched junction bases: 7. The CDR3 loop spans 15 amino acids. Germline-derived CDR1 and CDR2 are DFQATT and SNEGSKA (reference sequence). The CDR3: CSARDGQGEAYEQYF. Written as DNA, the CDR3 is TGCAGTGCTAGGGACGGACAGGGGGAAGCCTACGAGCAGTACTTC.

This clonotype was seen many times. The J gene is TRBJ2-2, the V gene TRBV19; TRBD2 matches 7 bases. Germline V CDR1 and CDR2: LNHDA, SQIVND (reference sequence). The CDR3 is 16 amino acids. J lost 5 bases, V lost 7 bases, and 13 bases had no gene match. The CDR3 loop reads CASTLSMRGGTGELFF. In nucleotides, the CDR3 is TGTGCCAGTACCCTAAGTATGCGGGGAGGGACCGGGGAGCTGTTTTTT. Filled out from reference TRBV19 and TRBJ2-2, the complete variable domain reads DGGITQSPKYLFRKEGQNVTLSCEQNLNHDAMYWYRQDPGQGLRLIYYSQIVNDFQKGDIAEGYSVSREKKESFPLTVTSAQKNPTAFYLCASTLSMRGGTGELFFGEGSRLTVL.

The table lists this clonotype with many counts. The V gene is TRBV10-3, the J gene TRBJ2-3; no definite D call. Germline V lookup: CDR1 ENHRY, CDR2 SYGVKD. The CDR3 loop spans 15 amino acids. V lost 3 bases to trimming and J lost 2 bases, with 12 bases between them. CDR3: CAISETNIDTDTQYF. Written as DNA, the CDR3 is TGTGCCATCAGTGAAACAAACATCGACACAGATACGCAGTATTTT.

This clonotype was detected many times. This rearrangement joins TRBV6-5 to TRBJ1-1, with unresolved D. Trimming left V 0 bases short and J 9 bases short, with 8 bases between. This CDR3 region has 12 residues. Germline values: CDR1 MNHEY, CDR2 SVGAGI. In nucleotides, the CDR3 is TGTGCCAGCAGTTACTCGCAAACGCAAGCTTTCTTT. This encodes CASSYSQTQAFF.

This clonotype was observed many times. The chain recombines TRBV11-1 with TRBJ1-1; D call uncertain. With 3 bases removed from V and 4 bases from J, the gap between germline ends came to 12 bases. Germline CDR1 SGHAT, CDR2 FQDESV (reference sequence). The CDR3 runs to 14 residues. The CDR3 region has the DNA TGTGCCAGCAGCTTCGAACGGGCCGCCACTGAAGCTTTCTTT. Residues: CASSFERAATEAFF.

This clonotype was picked up many times. The genes are TRBV4-3 and TRBJ1-5, with no clear D. Germline assignment: CDR1 LGHNA and CDR2 YSLEER. This CDR3 is 15 amino acids long. Trimming shortened V by 0 bases and J by 1 base, and 7 bases separated the two germline ends. CDR3: CASSQEGQSNQPQHF. In nucleotides, the CDR3 is TGCGCCAGCAGCCAAGAAGGCCAGAGCAATCAGCCCCAGCATTTT.

This clonotype is termed medium-sized (0.01 to 0.1%). The chain recombines TRBV2 with TRBJ1-4; tentatively, D is TRBD1 (6 bases). This CDR3 comprises 15 residues. V lost 11 bases to trimming and J lost 6 bases, with 22 bases between them. Germline-derived CDR1 and CDR2 are SNHLY and FYNNEI. The CDR3 region has the DNA TGTGCCCTGACCGGATCTAGCAGGGGAGATGAAAAACTGTTTTTT. It yields the protein CALTGSSRGDEKLFF.

The genes are TRBV7-9 and TRBJ1-1, with a tentative D call TRBD1 (5 bases). V was clipped by 4 bases and J by 6 bases, with 12 bases between them. The CDR3 runs 13 residues. Germline V gene data show CDR1 as SEHNR and CDR2 as FQNEAQ (reference sequence). CDR3: CASSSRGGAEAFF. CDR3 in DNA: TGTGCCAGCAGCTCCCGTGGAGGGGCTGAAGCTTTCTTT.

The chain has TRBV6-5 and TRBJ1-2; 10 nucleotides align to TRBD1. The length of the CDR3 is 17 residues. Germline CDR1 reads MNHEY; CDR2 reads SVGAGI. Unmatched junction bases numbered 10, after V lost 2 bases and J lost 4 bases. For the CDR3, the DNA is TGTGCCAGCAGTTACATTAGGACAGGGGGTGCAGGCTATGGCTACACCTTC. As protein: CASSYIRTGGAGYGYTF.

This clonotype was seen a few times. The chain joins TRBV6-2 or TRBV6-3 to TRBJ1-2, with D maybe TRBD1 (6 bases). CDR1 and CDR2 (germline): MNHEY, SVGEGT. The CDR3 is made up of 15 amino acids. With 2 bases removed from V and 3 bases from J, the gap between germline ends came to 13 bases. The CDR3 sequence is CASSYAGAQYYGYTF. The CDR3 DNA is TGTGCCAGCAGTTACGCAGGGGCGCAATACTATGGCTACACCTTC.

This clonotype came up many times. The chain is built from TRBV13 and TRBJ1-5, with 9 bases aligning to TRBD1. Germline V gene data show CDR1 as PRHDT and CDR2 as FYEKMQ (reference sequence). V lost 5 bases to trimming and J lost 2 bases; unmatched junction nucleotides: 10. The CDR3 length is 17 residues. The CDR3 region has the DNA TGTGCCAGCAGCCGTGTGGGACGACAGGGGGGCAATCAGCCCCAGCATTTT. Its protein is CASSRVGRQGGNQPQHF.

Many counts were recorded for this clonotype. The V and J genes are TRBV19 and TRBJ2-7; 12 nucleotides match TRBD1. The trim removed 4 bases at V and 2 bases at J, leaving 6 bases unmatched. Germline lookup yields CDR1 LNHDA and CDR2 SQIVND (reference sequence). The CDR3 sequence is 16 residues long. The CDR3 is CASSRGTGGTAYEQYF. CDR3 nucleotides: TGTGCCAGTAGTAGGGGGACAGGGGGCACGGCCTACGAGCAGTACTTC.

The chain employs TRBV28 and TRBJ1-3; TRBD1 might be the D (5 bases). The length of the CDR3 is 15 residues. V lost 1 base, J lost 0 bases, and 7 bases lay in between. Germline-derived CDR1 and CDR2 are MDHEN and SYDVKM. The DNA for the CDR3 is TGTGCCAGCAGTTTATTGGGGCTCTCTGGAAACACCATATATTTT. Protein product: CASSLLGLSGNTIYF.

This clonotype appeared many times. The J gene is TRBJ1-2, the V gene TRBV4-3; weak D call: TRBD1 (6 bases). The CDR3 has 14 amino acids. V gave up 0 bases and J gave up 12 bases, with 17 bases separating them. From germline, CDR1 is LGHNA and CDR2 YSLEER. The CDR3 sequence: CASSQDPTGGGNTF. The CDR3, as DNA: TGCGCCAGCAGCCAAGACCCGACAGGCGGGGGAAACACCTTC.

The chain is built from TRBV18 and TRBJ1-5, with D perhaps matching TRBD1 (6 bases). Trimming took 5 bases from V and 6 from J, leaving 8 bases between them. This CDR3 has 12 amino acids. Germline CDR1 reads KGHSH; CDR2 reads LQKENI. This CDR3 is CASSTRGQPQHF. The CDR3 nucleotides read TGTGCCAGCTCAACCAGGGGTCAGCCCCAGCATTTT.

The chain combines TRBV29-1 with TRBJ2-2, with D hard to call. Trimming left V 3 bases short and J 0 bases short, with 2 bases between. This CDR3 has 12 amino acids. Germline CDR1 and CDR2: SQVTM and ANQGSEA. The CDR3 loop reads CSVESNTGELFF. CDR3 in DNA: TGCAGCGTTGAGTCGAACACCGGGGAGCTGTTTTTT.

Many counts were recorded for this clonotype. The chain joins TRBV18 to TRBJ2-5, with 8 bases matching TRBD1. V shed 0 bases, J shed 5 bases, and the junction held 5 bases outside the gene matches. CDR3 length: 15 residues. Germline V CDR1 and CDR2: KGHSH, LQKENI. In DNA form, the CDR3 reads TGTGCCAGCTCACCACCCAGGACAGGGTGGGAGACCCAGTACTTC. It specifies CASSPPRTGWETQYF.

In its sample, this clonotype was seen many times. The chain is built from TRBV6-5 and TRBJ2-7, with D unresolved. V lost 1 base, J lost 3 bases, and 1 base lay in between. Germline V gives CDR1 MNHEY, CDR2 SVGAGI. CDR3 length: 11 residues. Here the CDR3 reads CASSYFYEQYF. The CDR3 DNA is TGTGCCAGCAGTTACTTCTACGAGCAGTACTTC.

This clonotype was seen at least ten times. The chain joins TRBV4-2 to TRBJ1-1, with D perhaps TRBD1 (6 bases). V gave up 4 bases and J gave up 5 bases, with 20 bases separating them. The V gene's germline CDR1 is LGHNA and CDR2 YNFKEQ. There are 16 residues in the CDR3. CDR3 loop: CASSPPGVQGATEAFF. The CDR3 DNA is TGTGCCAGCAGCCCTCCCGGCGTACAGGGAGCGACTGAAGCTTTCTTT.

This clonotype has ten or more counts. The V and J genes are TRBV24-1 and TRBJ1-4, with D possibly matching TRBD1 (5 bases). The V and J ends lost 3 bases and 5 bases respectively, with 15 bases between them. The CDR3 is 16 residues long. The germline gives CDR1 KGHDR, CDR2 SFDVKD. CDR3 in DNA: TGTGCCACCAGTGATCCAGCAGGGAATCGCAATGAAAAACTGTTTTTT. Encoded protein: CATSDPAGNRNEKLFF.